The clone carrying this T cell receptor (beta chain) was recorded once. Its antigen remains unknown. The data derive from a study of CD8+CD57+ T cells in acquired aplastic anemia. Study as a whole: On average, sorted CD4+ and CD8+ cells gave 2.5 to 4 ug of DNA.

CDR1 is DFQATT, CDR2 SNEGSKA, per germline (reference sequence). V was clipped by 0 bases and J by 3 bases; unmatched bases: 10. CDR3 length: 16 residues. Those patients picked for sequencing had displayed CD8+CD57+ cell expansion on flow cytometry. The patients, all of them, had severe acquired aplastic anemia. By the time of blood sampling, patients had still received no therapy. For CDR3 and TCR beta VDJ profiling, genomic DNA was the template used. TCRdb re-derived calls from the reads in MiXCR, one entry per CDR3 protein. Of approximately 190,000 distinct CDR3 sequences in the sample, more than 45% were seen once. The study, taken as a whole, reports: In common between the patients and the controls were around 29 CD8+ CDR3 sequences.

The chain combines TRBV20-1 with TRBJ2-7; 8 nucleotides line up with TRBD1. What was sequenced was sorted CD4+, CD8+, or CD8+CD57+ T cells (not recorded which) from PBMCs. This clonotype was sampled from a human donor with aplastic anemia. The CDR3 region has the DNA TGCAGTGCTAGAGATTTACGGCAGGGGGCGTTCTACGAGCAGTACTTC. It translates to CSARDLRQGAFYEQYF.